The 27 T cell receptor beta chains listed next were all sequenced from one sample in a study of shared clonotypes between healthy human individuals. Using immunoSEQ multiplex PCR, the repertoire was profiled, and TCRdb retains in-frame clones only, with some absent. Among roughly 500,000 clones, roughly 77% were seen once, and the ten largest hold approximately 13%. Sequenced sample: PBMCs. The source is a woman aged 40 to 55 in good health. Some clones in this sample may be carry-over from other donors' samples.

This chain links TRBV27 with TRBJ2-7; TRBD1 might be the D (5 bases). The CDR3 extends over 13 amino acids. V was clipped by 6 bases and J by 4 bases, with 13 bases between them. Germline CDR1 MNHEY, CDR2 SMNVEV (reference sequence). The CDR3 reads CASSPGPGYEQYF. The CDR3 DNA follows: TGTGCCAGCAGCCCAGGGCCTGGGTACGAGCAGTACTTC.

This clone has only one observation. V usage is TRBV6-5 and J usage is TRBJ2-2; D ambiguous. Per the germline V gene, CDR1 is MNHEY and CDR2 is SVGAGI. The CDR3 totals 13 residues. The ends were cut back, 2 bases at V and 6 bases at J, with 7 bases in the middle. DNA for the CDR3: TGTGCCAGCAGTTACGGAAGCGCCGGGGAGCTGTTTTTT. Encoded protein: CASSYGSAGELFF.

This chain joins TRBV11-2 and TRBJ2-7; 13 nucleotides agree with TRBD2. V trimming: 0 bases; J trimming: 4 bases; junction bases outside the gene matches: 6. Germline V gene data show CDR1 as SGHAT and CDR2 as FQNNGV. CDR3 length: 17 residues. CDR3 loop: CASSLDLGLAGFYEQYF. In DNA, the CDR3 is TGTGCCAGCAGCTTAGATCTGGGACTAGCGGGATTTTACGAGCAGTACTTC.

This chain connects TRBV7-2 to TRBJ2-1; 11 nucleotides line up with TRBD2. This CDR3 contains 16 residues. Germline V lookup: CDR1 SGHTA, CDR2 FQGNSA. Germline trimming cut 5 bases from V and 1 base from J; bases unmatched to any gene: 4. CDR3 coding DNA: TGTGCCAGCAGCAGTAGCGGGAGGGGATCCTACAATGAGCAGTTCTTC. Amino acids: CASSSSGRGSYNEQFF.

This clone was counted a single time. The rearrangement uses TRBV5-1 and TRBJ2-7, with 9 bases matching TRBD1. The length of the CDR3 is 14 residues. Unmatched junction bases numbered 7, after V lost 3 bases and J lost 6 bases. Germline CDR1 reads SGHRS; CDR2 reads YFSETQ. The CDR3 loop reads CASSWGQGTGEQYF. CDR3 bases: TGCGCCAGCAGCTGGGGACAGGGAACTGGCGAGCAGTACTTC.

The V gene is TRBV19, the J gene TRBJ1-2; D not resolved. Per the germline V gene, CDR1 is LNHDA and CDR2 is SQIVND (reference sequence). Trimming pared 6 bases from V and 4 bases from J, leaving 15 bases between. The CDR3 extends over 14 amino acids. The CDR3 coding sequence is TGTGCCAGTAGCTTGTTGACGGAATCCTATGGCTACACCTTC. It encodes CASSLLTESYGYTF.

For this clone: This CDR3 is also generated by other DNA sequences in the sample. The chain has TRBV7-2 and TRBJ2-5; the D is unclear. The length of the CDR3 is 12 residues. Germline loops: CDR1 SGHTA, CDR2 FQGNSA. V gave up 1 base and J gave up 4 bases, with 4 bases separating them. The CDR3 here is CASSLGRETQYF. CDR3 DNA: TGTGCCAGCAGCTTAGGAAGAGAGACCCAGTACTTC.

This clone was recorded at least ten times. The rearrangement joins TRBV6-5 to TRBJ2-1; TRBD2 matches 7 bases. Unmatched junction bases numbered 2, after V lost 5 bases and J lost 1 base. The germline V gene encodes CDR1 MNHEY and CDR2 SVGAGI. The CDR3 runs to 14 residues. The CDR3 here is CASSLRESYNEQFF. The CDR3 nucleotides read TGTGCCAGCAGTCTGCGGGAGTCCTACAATGAGCAGTTCTTC.

The chain combines TRBV4-2 with TRBJ2-7; D is ambiguous. The CDR3 spans 15 residues. V lost 0 bases and J lost 5, with 14 bases in between. CDR1 is LGHNA, CDR2 YNFKEQ, per germline. The CDR3 protein is CASSQETRVTHEQYF. DNA of the CDR3: TGTGCCAGCAGCCAAGAGACACGGGTCACCCACGAGCAGTACTTC.

As for this clone: In the same sample, other DNA sequences code for this CDR3. The chain uses TRBV5-1 and TRBJ2-5; no definite D call. The CDR3 covers 11 residues. Trimming left V 0 bases short and J 5 bases short, with 2 bases between. Germline CDR1 reads SGHRS; CDR2 reads YFSETQ. The DNA for the CDR3 is TGCGCCAGCAGCTTGGCGGAGACCCAGTACTTC. Its translation is CASSLAETQYF.

This rearrangement joins TRBV21-1 to TRBJ1-1. TRBV21-1 is a listed pseudogene. The CDR3 runs to 16 residues. The CDR3 bases are TGTGCCAGCAGCCCCGTCGGGAAGTGGGGCAACACTGAAGCTTTCTTT. It encodes CASSPVGKWGNTEAFF.

The gene calls are TRBV27 and TRBJ1-2, with no clear D. This CDR3 is 14 amino acids long. Germline CDR1 MNHEY, CDR2 SMNVEV (reference sequence). V was pared by 0 bases and J by 3 bases, with 8 bases between. This CDR3 reads CASSLSQAYYGYTF. Here the CDR3 DNA reads TGTGCCAGCAGTTTATCACAAGCCTACTATGGCTACACCTTC.

V and J are TRBV28 and TRBJ1-6; 9 bases agree with TRBD1. V dropped 8 bases and J dropped 7; count of bases not matched to a gene: 9. Germline V CDR1 and CDR2: MDHEN, SYDVKM. The CDR3 is 15 amino acids. The CDR3 DNA reads TGTGCCAGCGGAGGAGGACAGGGGAGGAATTCACCCCTCCACTTT. Its protein is CASGGGQGRNSPLHF.

This clone was seen a single time. This chain joins TRBV19 and TRBJ2-1, with 7 bases identical to TRBD2. The ends lost 5 bases at V and 2 bases at J; junction bases unmatched: 9. The CDR3 covers 16 residues. Germline CDR1 and CDR2: LNHDA and SQIVND (reference sequence). The CDR3 loop reads CASSPPGGSAYNEQFF. In nucleotides, the CDR3 is TGTGCCAGTAGTCCCCCGGGGGGATCTGCCTACAATGAGCAGTTCTTC.

The rearrangement uses TRBV4-1 and TRBJ1-4; D gene unclear. The CDR3 is 15 amino acids. Trimming pared 8 bases from V and 7 bases from J, leaving 20 bases between. Per germline, CDR1 MGHRA and CDR2 YSYEKL. CDR3 sequence reads: CASRSGVRVGEKLFF. The CDR3, as DNA: TGCGCCAGCCGATCTGGTGTGAGGGTGGGTGAAAAACTGTTTTTT.

V and J are TRBV18 and TRBJ2-3, with TRBD2 matching over 12 bases. The CDR3 runs 18 residues. Looked up from germline, CDR1 is KGHSH and CDR2 is LQKENI. With V trimmed by 5 bases and J by 2 bases, 11 bases remained unmatched. The CDR3 sequence: CASSTKIRLAGDTDTQYF. In DNA form, the CDR3 reads TGTGCCAGCTCAACTAAAATTCGACTAGCGGGGGACACAGATACGCAGTATTTT. The full variable domain, rest sourced from reference TRBV18 and TRBJ2-3, is NAGVMQNPRHLVRRRGQEARLRCSPMKGHSHVYWYRQLPEEGLKFMVYLQKENIIDESGMPKERFSAEFPKEGPSILRIQQVVRGDSAAYFCASSTKIRLAGDTDTQYFGPGTRLTVL.

The chain links TRBV7-3 to TRBJ2-2, with 9 bases fitting TRBD2. This CDR3 spans 16 amino acids. The J segment lost 5 bases and the V segment lost 2 bases, leaving 6 bases of the junction unmatched. Germline-derived CDR1 and CDR2 are SGHTA and FQGTGA. CDR3 nucleotides: TGTGCCAGCAGCTTAGCGGGAGGGCCGGGGACCGGGGAGCTGTTTTTT. This translates into CASSLAGGPGTGELFF.

J is TRBJ1-1 and V is TRBV28; D not resolved. There are 14 residues in the CDR3. Germline assignment: CDR1 MDHEN and CDR2 SYDVKM. The V end was cut by 8 bases, the J end by 5 bases, with 18 bases between. The CDR3 is CASLATSAGTEAFF. The CDR3 DNA reads TGTGCCAGCCTTGCCACGAGTGCGGGGACTGAAGCTTTCTTT.

The chain carries TRBV15 and TRBJ1-5; perhaps TRBD1 as D (5 bases). Germline-derived CDR1 and CDR2 are LNHNV and YYDKDF (reference sequence). The CDR3 loop spans 13 amino acids. V was cut by 5 bases and J by 12 bases, with 17 bases left in between. The chain's CDR3 is CATSDPGRSVQHF. The CDR3 nucleotides are TGTGCCACCAGCGATCCGGGGCGTTCGGTCCAGCATTTT.

The chain uses TRBV9 and TRBJ2-3, with D perhaps matching TRBD1 or TRBD2 (5 bases each). Germline loops: CDR1 SGDLS, CDR2 YYNGEE. There are 13 residues in the CDR3. Deletions cut 3 bases from V and 5 bases from J, with 10 bases between. The DNA for the CDR3 is TGTGCCAGCAGCGAGGGGACGAAAGATACGCAGTATTTT. This encodes CASSEGTKDTQYF.

The chain is built from TRBV7-3 and TRBJ2-1, with D perhaps TRBD1 or TRBD2 (5 bases each). The CDR3 loop spans 15 amino acids. In germline, CDR1 is SGHTA, CDR2 FQGTGA. The V end lost 5 bases, the J end lost 2 bases, and 13 bases lay between the germline ends. The CDR3 sequence is CASSPGDGTYNEQFF. CDR3 bases: TGTGCCAGCAGCCCCGGGGACGGAACCTACAATGAGCAGTTCTTC.

This sequence joins TRBV28 and TRBJ1-4; D may be TRBD1 (5 bases). The CDR3 extends over 13 amino acids. CDR1 is MDHEN and CDR2 is SYDVKM in the germline V gene. Trimming removed 10 bases from V and 8 bases from J, with 17 bases in between. The CDR3 here is CATGDSSKEKLFF. CDR3 DNA sequence: TGTGCCACGGGGGATAGCTCAAAGGAAAAACTGTTTTTT.

The CDR3 DNA follows: TGTGCCACCTTCAAGCCGAACACTGAAGCTTTCTTT. Protein product: CATFKPNTEAFF. The V gene is TRBV28, the J gene TRBJ1-1; D call uncertain. V was clipped by 10 bases and J by 1 base, with 10 bases between them. Germline V gives CDR1 MDHEN, CDR2 SYDVKM. The length of the CDR3 is 12 residues.

The rearrangement joins TRBV29-1 to TRBJ2-3, with 14 bases identical to TRBD2. In germline, CDR1 is SQVTM, CDR2 ANQGSEA. The CDR3 runs to 17 residues. The V gene end was trimmed by 6 bases and the J gene end by 4 bases; junction bases not matched to a gene: 12. CDR3 sequence: CSVGKGTSGSSADTQYF. CDR3 nucleotides: TGCAGCGTCGGGAAAGGGACTAGCGGGAGTTCCGCAGATACGCAGTATTTT.

The V gene is TRBV6-6, the J gene TRBJ2-4; D may be TRBD1 (5 bases). This CDR3 has 14 amino acids. Germline V gives CDR1 MNHNY, CDR2 SVGAGI (reference sequence). V was cut by 2 bases and J by 8 bases, with 13 bases left in between. As DNA, the CDR3 is TGTGCCAGCAGTTACGTGGCAGGGCTAGACATTCAGTACTTC. It codes for CASSYVAGLDIQYF.

The CDR3 coding sequence is TGTGCCAGCAGTGCGCAGGGGGCCTCCACTGAAGCTTTCTTT. Translated, it gives CASSAQGASTEAFF. The chain recombines TRBV25-1 with TRBJ1-1, with 8 bases identical to TRBD1. Looked up from germline, CDR1 is MGHDK and CDR2 is SYGVNS. V gave up 4 bases and J gave up 4 bases; unmatched junction bases: 5. This CDR3 is built from 14 residues.

The V gene is TRBV5-1, the J gene TRBJ2-1; D is unclear. Germline V gene data show CDR1 as SGHRS and CDR2 as YFSETQ. The CDR3 has 14 amino acids. V was cut by 4 bases and J by 3 bases, with 11 bases left in between. CDR3 DNA sequence: TGCGCCAGCAGCCCGACAAGCTTCTACAATGAGCAGTTCTTC. Encoded protein: CASSPTSFYNEQFF.